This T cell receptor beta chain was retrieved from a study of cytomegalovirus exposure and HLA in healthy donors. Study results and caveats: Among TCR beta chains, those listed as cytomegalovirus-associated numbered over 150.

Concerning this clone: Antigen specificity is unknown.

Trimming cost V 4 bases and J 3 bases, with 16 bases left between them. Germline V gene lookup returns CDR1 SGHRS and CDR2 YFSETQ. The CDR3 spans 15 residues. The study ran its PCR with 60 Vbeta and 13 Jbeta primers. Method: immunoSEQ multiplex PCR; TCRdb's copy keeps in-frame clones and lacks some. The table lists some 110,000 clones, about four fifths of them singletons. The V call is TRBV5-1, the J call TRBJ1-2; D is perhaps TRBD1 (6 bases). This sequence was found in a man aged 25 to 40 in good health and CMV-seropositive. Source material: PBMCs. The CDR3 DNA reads TGCGCCAGCAGCCCGGGACACTCCCTCTACTATGGCTACACCTTC. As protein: CASSPGHSLYYGYTF.